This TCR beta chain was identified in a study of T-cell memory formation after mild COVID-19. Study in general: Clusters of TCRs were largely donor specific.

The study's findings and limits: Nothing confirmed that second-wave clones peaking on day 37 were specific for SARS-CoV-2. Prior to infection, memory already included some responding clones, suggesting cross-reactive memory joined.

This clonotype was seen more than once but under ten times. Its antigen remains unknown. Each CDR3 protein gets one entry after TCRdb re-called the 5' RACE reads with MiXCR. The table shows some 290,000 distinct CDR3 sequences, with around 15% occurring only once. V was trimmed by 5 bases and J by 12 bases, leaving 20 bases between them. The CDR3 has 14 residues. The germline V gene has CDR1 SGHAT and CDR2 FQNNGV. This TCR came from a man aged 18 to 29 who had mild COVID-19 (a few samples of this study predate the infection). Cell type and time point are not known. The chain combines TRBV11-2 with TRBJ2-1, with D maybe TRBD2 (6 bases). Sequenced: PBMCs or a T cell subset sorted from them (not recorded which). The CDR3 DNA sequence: TGTGCCAGCAGCCCCGGTCGCGGGAACGAAGGGCAGTTCTTC. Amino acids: CASSPGRGNEGQFF.